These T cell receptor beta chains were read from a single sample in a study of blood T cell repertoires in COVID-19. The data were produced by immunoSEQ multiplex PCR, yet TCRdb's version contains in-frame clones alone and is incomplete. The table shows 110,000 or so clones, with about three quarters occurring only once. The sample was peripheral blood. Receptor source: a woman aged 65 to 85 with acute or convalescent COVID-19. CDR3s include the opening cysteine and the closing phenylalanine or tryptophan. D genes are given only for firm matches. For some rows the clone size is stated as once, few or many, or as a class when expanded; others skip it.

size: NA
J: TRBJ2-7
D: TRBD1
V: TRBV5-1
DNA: TGCGCCAGCAGCTACCGGGACAGGGCCTACGAGCAGTACTTC
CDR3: CASSYRDRAYEQYF

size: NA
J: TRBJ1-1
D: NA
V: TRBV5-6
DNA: TGTGCCAGCAGCTTGTTTAGGGGGTGGGTGAACACTGAAGCTTTCTTT
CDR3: CASSLFRGWVNTEAFF

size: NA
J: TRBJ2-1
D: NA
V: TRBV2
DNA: TGTGCCAGCAGTGAAAAACAGATGAGCTCCTACAATGAGCAGTTCTTC
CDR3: CASSEKQMSSYNEQFF

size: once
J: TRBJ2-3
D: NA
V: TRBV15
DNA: TGTGCCACCGCCCCCCTTGGCGGGGACACAGATACGCAGTATTTT
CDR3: CATAPLGGDTDTQYF

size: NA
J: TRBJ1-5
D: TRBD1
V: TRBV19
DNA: TGTGCCAGTAGTATAGTTACAGGGGCCTTGGGGAAAAGCAATCAGCCCCAGCATTTT
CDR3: CASSIVTGALGKSNQPQHF

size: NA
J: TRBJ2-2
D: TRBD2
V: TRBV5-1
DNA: TGCGCCAGCAGCTTGTCCCGGGGGGGCACCGGGGAGCTGTTTTTT
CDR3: CASSLSRGGTGELFF

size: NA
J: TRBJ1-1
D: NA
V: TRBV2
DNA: TGTGCCAGCAGTCGCACAGGGATCACTGAAGCTTTCTTT
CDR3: CASSRTGITEAFF

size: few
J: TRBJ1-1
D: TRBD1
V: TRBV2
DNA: TGTGCCAGCAGTGCCCGACAGGGAGTGGCTGAAGCTTTCTTT
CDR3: CASSARQGVAEAFF

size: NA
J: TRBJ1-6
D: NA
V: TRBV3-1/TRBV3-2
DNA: TGTGCCAGCAGCCAGTCAAGGGGAAATTCACCCCTCCACTTT
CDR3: CASSQSRGNSPLHF

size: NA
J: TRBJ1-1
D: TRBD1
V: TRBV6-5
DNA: TGTGCCAGCAGTTACTCCCTGACAGGGCTAAACACTGAAGCTTTCTTT
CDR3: CASSYSLTGLNTEAFF

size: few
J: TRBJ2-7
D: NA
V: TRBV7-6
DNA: TGTGCCAGCAGCTTGGCCGACAGCTACGAGCAGTACTTC
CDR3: CASSLADSYEQYF

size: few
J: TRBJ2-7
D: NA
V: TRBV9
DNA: TGTGCCAGCAGCCCCCATGGCTTTTTCTCCTCCTACGAGCAGTACTTC
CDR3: CASSPHGFFSSYEQYF

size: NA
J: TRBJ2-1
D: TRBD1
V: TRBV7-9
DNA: TGTGCCAGCAGCCTCTCCAGACAGGGGGTGAATGAGCAGTTCTTC
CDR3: CASSLSRQGVNEQFF

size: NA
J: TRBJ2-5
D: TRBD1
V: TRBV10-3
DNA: TGTGCCATCAGTCCGGGACAGGGATCTGGGGAGACCCAGTACTTC
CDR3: CAISPGQGSGETQYF

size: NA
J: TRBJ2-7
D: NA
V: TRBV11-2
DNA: TGTGCCAGCAGCTTAACGGGACATGGTCCCTACGAGCAGTACTTC
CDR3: CASSLTGHGPYEQYF

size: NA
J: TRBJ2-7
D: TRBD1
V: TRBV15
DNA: TGTGCCACCAGCAGAGATAAGGGGGCAGTGAGGGAGCAGTACTTC
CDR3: CATSRDKGAVREQYF

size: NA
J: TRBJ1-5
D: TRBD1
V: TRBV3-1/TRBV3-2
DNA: TGTGCCAGCAGCCAATCCAGGGGGTGGAATCAGCCCCAGCATTTT
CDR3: CASSQSRGWNQPQHF

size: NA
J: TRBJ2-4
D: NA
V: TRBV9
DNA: TGTGCCAGCAGCGTAAAACCAGGTAACAACATTCAGTACTTC
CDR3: CASSVKPGNNIQYF

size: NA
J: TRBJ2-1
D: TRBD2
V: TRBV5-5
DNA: TGTGCCAGCAGCCCATTAGCGGGGGCCCACAATGAGCAGTTCTTC
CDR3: CASSPLAGAHNEQFF

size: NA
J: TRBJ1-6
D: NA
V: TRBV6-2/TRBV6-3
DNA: TGTGCCAGCAGTTACGACAGCTCACCCCTCCACTTT
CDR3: CASSYDSSPLHF

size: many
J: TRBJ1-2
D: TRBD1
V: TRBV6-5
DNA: TGTGCCAGCAGGGCCACAGGGGGCACACGTGGCTACACCTTC
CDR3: CASRATGGTRGYTF

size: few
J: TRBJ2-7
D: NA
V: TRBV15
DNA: TGTGCCACCGCGCGGGGAGGCTACGAGCAGTACTTC
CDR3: CATARGGYEQYF

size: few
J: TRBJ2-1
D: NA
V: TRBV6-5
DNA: TGTGCCAGCGGCCCCGCATTTAATGAGCAGTTCTTC
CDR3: CASGPAFNEQFF

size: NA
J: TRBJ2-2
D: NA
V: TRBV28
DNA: TGTGCCAGCAGTTGGGAAAACAGGGGGGAGCTGTTTTTT
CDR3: CASSWENRGELFF

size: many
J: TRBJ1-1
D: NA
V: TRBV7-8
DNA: TGTGCCAGCAGCTTACGGGGGGGAACTGAAGCTTTCTTT
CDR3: CASSLRGGTEAFF

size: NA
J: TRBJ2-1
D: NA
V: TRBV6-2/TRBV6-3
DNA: TGTGCCAGCAGTTACCCCGGGAACCGGAATGAGCAGTTCTTC
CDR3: CASSYPGNRNEQFF

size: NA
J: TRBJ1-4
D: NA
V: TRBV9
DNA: TGTGCCAGCAGCGGACCGACCAGGGAAAAACTGTTTTTT
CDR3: CASSGPTREKLFF

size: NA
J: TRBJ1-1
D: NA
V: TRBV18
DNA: TGTGCCAGCTCACAGGAGGCAGGTATAGGGAACACTGAAGCTTTCTTT
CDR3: CASSQEAGIGNTEAFF

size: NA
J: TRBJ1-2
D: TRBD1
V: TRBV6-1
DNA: TGTGCCAGCAGTGAAGTTATGGACAGGGTCTATGGCTACACCTTC
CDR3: CASSEVMDRVYGYTF

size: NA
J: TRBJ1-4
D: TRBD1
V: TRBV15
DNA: TGTGCCACCAGCGGAACTACAGGGGCAACTAATGAAAAACTGTTTTTT
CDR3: CATSGTTGATNEKLFF

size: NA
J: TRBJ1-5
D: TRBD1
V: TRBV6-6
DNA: TGTGCCAGCAGCGGACAGGGATACGGACAGCCCCAGCATTTT
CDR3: CASSGQGYGQPQHF

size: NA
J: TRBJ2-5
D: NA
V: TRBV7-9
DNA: TGTGCCAGCAGCTTGGGGGGAATGCTTGAGACCCAGTACTTC
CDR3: CASSLGGMLETQYF

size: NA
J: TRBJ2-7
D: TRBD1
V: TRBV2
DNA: TGTGCCAGCAGGAGACAGGGCTCCTACGAGCAGTACTTC
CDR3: CASRRQGSYEQYF

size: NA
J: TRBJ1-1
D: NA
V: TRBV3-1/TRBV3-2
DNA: TGTGCCAGCAGCCGGGAGTGGAGCACTGAAGCTTTCTTT
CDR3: CASSREWSTEAFF

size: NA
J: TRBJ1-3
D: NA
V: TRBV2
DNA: TGTGCCAGCAGTGCGCCAGGGCTCTCTGGAAACACCATATATTTT
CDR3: CASSAPGLSGNTIYF

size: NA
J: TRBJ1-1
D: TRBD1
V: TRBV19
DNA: TGTGCCAGTAGGATGACAGGGATGGGCACTGAAGCTTTCTTT
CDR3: CASRMTGMGTEAFF

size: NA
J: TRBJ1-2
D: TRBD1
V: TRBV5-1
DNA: TGCGCCAGCAGCTTGGGGGGCCCGACAGGGGTTGGCTACACCTTC
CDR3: CASSLGGPTGVGYTF

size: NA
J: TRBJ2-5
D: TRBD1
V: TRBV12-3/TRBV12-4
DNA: TGTGCCAGCAGTATGACAGGGGAAGAGACCCAGTACTTC
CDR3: CASSMTGEETQYF

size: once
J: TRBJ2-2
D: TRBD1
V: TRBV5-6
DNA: TGTGCCAGCAGCTTGACGCCCTTGGGACAGACCACCGGGGAGCTGTTTTTT
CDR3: CASSLTPLGQTTGELFF

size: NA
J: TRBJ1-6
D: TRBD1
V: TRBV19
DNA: TGTGCCAGTAGAGCGCAGGGGGAAGCGTTTAATTCACCCCTCCACTTT
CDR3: CASRAQGEAFNSPLHF

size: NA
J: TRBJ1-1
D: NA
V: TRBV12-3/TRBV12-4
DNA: TGTGCCAGCAGTTTAGGCGGCGAAGCTTTCTTT
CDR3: CASSLGGEAFF

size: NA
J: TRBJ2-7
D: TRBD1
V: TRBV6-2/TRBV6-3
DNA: TGTGCCAGCAGTTACAACAAGGGACAGGGGCACTACGAGCAGTACTTC
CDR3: CASSYNKGQGHYEQYF

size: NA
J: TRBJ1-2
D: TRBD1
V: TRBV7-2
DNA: TGTGCCAGCTCTTCCCGATGGACAGGGCAGGGCTACACCTTC
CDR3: CASSSRWTGQGYTF

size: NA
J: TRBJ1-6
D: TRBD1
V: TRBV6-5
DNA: TGTGCCAGCAGTACACCACAGGGGTTAGGTTCACCCCTCCACTTT
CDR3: CASSTPQGLGSPLHF

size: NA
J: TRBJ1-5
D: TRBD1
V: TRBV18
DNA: TGTGCCAGCTCACAAGGGGGACAGGGGTTCCAGCCCCAGCATTTT
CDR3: CASSQGGQGFQPQHF

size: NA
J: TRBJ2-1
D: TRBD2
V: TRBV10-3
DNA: TGTGCCATCAGTGTTAGCGGGGCCCTCACAGCCATATACAATGAGCAGTTCTTC
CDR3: CAISVSGALTAIYNEQFF

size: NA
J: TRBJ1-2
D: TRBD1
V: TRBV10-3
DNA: TGTGCCATCAGCCTACAGGGGGCGAACGGCTACACCTTC
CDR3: CAISLQGANGYTF

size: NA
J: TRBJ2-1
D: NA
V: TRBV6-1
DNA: TGTGCCAGCAGTGAACTAGTACTTGAGCAGTTCTTC
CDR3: CASSELVLEQFF

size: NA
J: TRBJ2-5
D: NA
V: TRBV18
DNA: TGTGCCAGCTCACTAACAGGGTTAGGATACGAAGAGACCCAGTACTTC
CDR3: CASSLTGLGYEETQYF

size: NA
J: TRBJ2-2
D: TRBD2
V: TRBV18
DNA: TGTGCCAGCTCACCGGAGCTAGCGGGGAACAACGGGGAGCTGTTTTTT
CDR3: CASSPELAGNNGELFF

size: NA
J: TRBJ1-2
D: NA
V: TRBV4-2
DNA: TGTGCCAGCAGCCAAGATCGGGGGGCCTCCTCCACCTTC
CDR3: CASSQDRGASSTF

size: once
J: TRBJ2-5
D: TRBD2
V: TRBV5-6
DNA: TGTGCCAGCAGCACCCGAGGGACTAGCGGGACACGAGAGACCCAGTACTTC
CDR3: CASSTRGTSGTRETQYF

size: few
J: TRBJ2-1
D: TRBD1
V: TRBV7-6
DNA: TGTGCCAGCAGCTTGGCCTGGGGACAGGCCCCTCACCTCTACAATGAGCAGTTCTTC
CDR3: CASSLAWGQAPHLYNEQFF

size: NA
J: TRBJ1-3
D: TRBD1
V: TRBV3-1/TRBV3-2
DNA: TGTGCCAGCAGTCAAGCAAGGAACAGGGGGACAACGGGAAACACCATATATTTT
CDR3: CASSQARNRGTTGNTIYF

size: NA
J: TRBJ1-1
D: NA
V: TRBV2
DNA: TGTGCCAGCAGTGTGCTGGGCCCCACTGAAGCTTTCTTT
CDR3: CASSVLGPTEAFF

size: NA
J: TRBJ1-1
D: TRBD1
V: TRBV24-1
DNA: TGTGCCACCAGTGATTCTCGGCAGGGGGCGAGCACTGAAGCTTTCTTT
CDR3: CATSDSRQGASTEAFF

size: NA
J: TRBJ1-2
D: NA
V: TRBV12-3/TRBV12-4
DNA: TGTGCCAGCAGGGGTGCAGGGTATGGCTACACCTTC
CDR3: CASRGAGYGYTF

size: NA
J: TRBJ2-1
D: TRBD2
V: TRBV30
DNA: TGTGCCTGGGGAACTAGCGGGGCCTACAATGAGCAGTTCTTC
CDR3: CAWGTSGAYNEQFF

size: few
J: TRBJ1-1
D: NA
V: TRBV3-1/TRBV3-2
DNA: TGTGCCAGCAGCCAGGGGGACAAGTCCACTGAAGCTTTCTTT
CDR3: CASSQGDKSTEAFF